Presented here are 5 T cell receptor beta chains from one specimen sequenced in a study of CD8 T cells in ankylosing spondylitis. Findings and caveats of the study: Seemingly characteristic of ankylosing spondylitis blood was a TCR beta motif consisting of roughly 8 highly homologous variants.

TCRdb redid the calling of the 5' RACE reads with MiXCR, one entry per CDR3 protein. The sample includes about 480,000 distinct CDR3 sequences, more than 15% seen only once; the top ten take just over 1%. Antigen specificity for these receptors is unknown. The material sequenced was blood, either unsorted or a sorted T cell fraction (not recorded which). These receptors were obtained from a male donor with ankylosing spondylitis.

This clonotype was counted many times. This chain uses TRBV7-2 with TRBJ2-1; maybe TRBD1 (6 bases). This CDR3 contains 15 residues. The V gene lost 2 bases and the J gene lost 4 bases, with 12 bases spanning the gap. CDR1 is SGHTA, CDR2 FQGNSA, per germline. CDR3 DNA: TGTGCCAGCAGCTTACGTTACAGGGATTACAATGAGCAGTTCTTC. Protein: CASSLRYRDYNEQFF.

The chain recombines TRBV10-3 with TRBJ2-7, with 10 bases lining up with TRBD1. The germline gives CDR1 ENHRY, CDR2 SYGVKD. This CDR3 region has 14 residues. V shed 3 bases, J shed 7 bases, and the junction held 6 bases outside the gene matches. This chain's CDR3 is CAISDGTGVWEQYF. The CDR3 DNA reads as TGTGCCATCAGTGACGGGACAGGGGTTTGGGAGCAGTACTTC.

Only a few counts were recorded for this clonotype. This chain connects TRBV9 to TRBJ2-7; the D call may be TRBD1 or TRBD2 (6 bases each). CDR1 and CDR2 from the germline V gene are SGDLS and YYNGEE. With 3 bases removed from V and 3 bases from J, the gap between germline ends came to 25 bases. The CDR3 is made up of 18 amino acids. The CDR3 sequence is CASSDQGGMGLQFYEQYF. As DNA, the CDR3 is TGTGCCAGCAGCGACCAAGGGGGGATGGGGCTTCAGTTCTACGAGCAGTACTTC. The whole variable domain, remainder taken from reference TRBV9 and TRBJ2-7, is DSGVTQTPKHLITATGQRVTLRCSPRSGDLSVYWYQQSLDQGLQFLIQYYNGEERAKGNILERFSAQQFPDLHSELNLSSLELGDSALYFCASSDQGGMGLQFYEQYFGPGTRLTVT.

The sample holds a few counts of this clonotype. The V gene is TRBV11-2, the J gene TRBJ2-7; 11 positions match TRBD2. Per the germline V gene, CDR1 is SGHAT and CDR2 is FQNNGV. The CDR3 has 16 residues. The trim removed 4 bases at V and 0 bases at J, leaving 5 bases unmatched. DNA for the CDR3: TGTGCCAGCAGCTCCCTCGGGACTAGCGGCTCCTACGAGCAGTACTTC. This codes for CASSSLGTSGSYEQYF.

This clonotype has at least ten counts. V is TRBV7-9 and J is TRBJ2-2; 9 positions agree with TRBD1. The CDR3 is made up of 13 amino acids. V was pared by 8 bases and J by 9 bases, with 7 bases of the junction left unmatched. Germline CDR1 is SEHNR and CDR2 is FQNEAQ (reference sequence). Here the CDR3 DNA reads TGTGCCAGCGGACTACAGGGGGCCTGGGAGCTGTTTTTT. The encoded protein is CASGLQGAWELFF.